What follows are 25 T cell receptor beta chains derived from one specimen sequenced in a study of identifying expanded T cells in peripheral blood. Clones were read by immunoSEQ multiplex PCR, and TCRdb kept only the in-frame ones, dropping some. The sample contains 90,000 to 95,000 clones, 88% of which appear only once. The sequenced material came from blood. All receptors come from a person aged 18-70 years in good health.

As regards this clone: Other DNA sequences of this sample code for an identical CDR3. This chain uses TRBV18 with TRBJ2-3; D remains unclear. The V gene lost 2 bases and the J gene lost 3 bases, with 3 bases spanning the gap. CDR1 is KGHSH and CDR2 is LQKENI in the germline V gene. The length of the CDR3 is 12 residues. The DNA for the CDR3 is TGTGCCAGCTCACCAGGAACAGATACGCAGTATTTT. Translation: CASSPGTDTQYF.

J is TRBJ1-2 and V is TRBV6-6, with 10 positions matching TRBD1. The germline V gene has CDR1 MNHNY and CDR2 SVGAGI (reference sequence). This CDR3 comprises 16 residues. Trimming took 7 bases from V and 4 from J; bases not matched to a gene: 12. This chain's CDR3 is CASTTGTGDIIYGYTF. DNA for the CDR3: TGTGCCAGCACTACCGGGACAGGGGACATTATCTATGGCTACACCTTC.

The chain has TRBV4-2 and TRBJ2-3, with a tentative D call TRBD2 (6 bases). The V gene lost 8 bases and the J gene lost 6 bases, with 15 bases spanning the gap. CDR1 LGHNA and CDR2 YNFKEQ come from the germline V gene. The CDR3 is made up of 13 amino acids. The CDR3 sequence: CASGAGGGDTQYF. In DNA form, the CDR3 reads TGTGCCAGCGGTGCCGGTGGGGGGGATACGCAGTATTTT.

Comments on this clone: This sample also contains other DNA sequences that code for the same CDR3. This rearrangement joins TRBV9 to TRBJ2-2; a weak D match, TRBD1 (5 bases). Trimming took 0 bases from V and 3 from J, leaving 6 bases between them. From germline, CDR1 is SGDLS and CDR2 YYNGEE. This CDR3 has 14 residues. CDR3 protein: CASSVEGDTGELFF. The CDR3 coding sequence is TGTGCCAGCAGCGTAGAAGGGGACACCGGGGAGCTGTTTTTT.

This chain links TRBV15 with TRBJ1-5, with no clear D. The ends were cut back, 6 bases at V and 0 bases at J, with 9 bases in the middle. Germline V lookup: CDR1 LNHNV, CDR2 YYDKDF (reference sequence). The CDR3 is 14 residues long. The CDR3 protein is CATRGDISNQPQHF. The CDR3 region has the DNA TGTGCCACCAGAGGCGATATTAGCAATCAGCCCCAGCATTTT.

CDR3 coding DNA: TGCGCCAGCAGCTTGGATGGACTAGCGACCGGGGAGCTGTTTTTT. Translating it yields CASSLDGLATGELFF. The V and J genes are TRBV5-1 and TRBJ2-2; TRBD2 matches 9 bases. This CDR3 comprises 15 residues. Trimming cost V 0 bases and J 5 bases; bases outside gene matches: 2. Looked up from germline, CDR1 is SGHRS and CDR2 is YFSETQ.

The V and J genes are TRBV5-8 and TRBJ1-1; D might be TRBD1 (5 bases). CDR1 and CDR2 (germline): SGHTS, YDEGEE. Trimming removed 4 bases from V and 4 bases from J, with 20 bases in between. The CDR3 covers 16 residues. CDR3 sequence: CASSRGQRGRGTEAFF. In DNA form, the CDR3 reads TGTGCCAGCAGCAGAGGCCAGCGGGGGAGGGGCACTGAAGCTTTCTTT.

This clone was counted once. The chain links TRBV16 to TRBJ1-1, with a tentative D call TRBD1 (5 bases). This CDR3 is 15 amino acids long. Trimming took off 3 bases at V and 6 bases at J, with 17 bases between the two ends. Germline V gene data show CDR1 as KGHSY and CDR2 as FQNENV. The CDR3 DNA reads TGTGCCAGCAGCCAGTCCAGGGTTACGGCCGCTGAAGCTTTCTTT. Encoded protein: CASSQSRVTAAEAFF.

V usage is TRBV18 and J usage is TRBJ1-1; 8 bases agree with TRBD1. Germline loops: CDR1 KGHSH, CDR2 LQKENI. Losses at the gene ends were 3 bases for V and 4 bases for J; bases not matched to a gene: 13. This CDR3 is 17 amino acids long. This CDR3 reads CASSPPGGAGVGTEAFF. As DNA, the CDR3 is TGTGCCAGCTCACCCCCAGGGGGCGCGGGAGTAGGCACTGAAGCTTTCTTT.

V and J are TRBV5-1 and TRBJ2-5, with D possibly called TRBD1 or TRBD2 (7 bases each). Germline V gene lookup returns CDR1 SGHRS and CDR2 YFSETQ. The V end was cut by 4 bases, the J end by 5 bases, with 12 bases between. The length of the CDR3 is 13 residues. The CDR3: CASSRQGGETQYF. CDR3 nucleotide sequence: TGCGCCAGCAGCCGACAGGGAGGGGAGACCCAGTACTTC.

CDR3 loop: CASSLDRGGSDTQYF. The DNA of the CDR3 is TGTGCCAGCAGCTTAGACAGGGGGGGCTCAGATACGCAGTATTTT. This chain joins TRBV7-9 and TRBJ2-3; TRBD1 is a possible D gene (8 bases). Germline V gene data show CDR1 as SEHNR and CDR2 as FQNEAQ (reference sequence). Trimming left V 1 base short and J 4 bases short, with 12 bases between. The length of the CDR3 is 15 residues.

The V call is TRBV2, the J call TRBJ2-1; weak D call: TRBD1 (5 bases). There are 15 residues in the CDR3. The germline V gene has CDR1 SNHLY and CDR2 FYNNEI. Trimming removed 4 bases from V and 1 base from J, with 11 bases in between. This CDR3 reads CASSVSQVSYNEQFF. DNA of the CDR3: TGTGCCAGCAGTGTCTCACAGGTATCCTACAATGAGCAGTTCTTC.

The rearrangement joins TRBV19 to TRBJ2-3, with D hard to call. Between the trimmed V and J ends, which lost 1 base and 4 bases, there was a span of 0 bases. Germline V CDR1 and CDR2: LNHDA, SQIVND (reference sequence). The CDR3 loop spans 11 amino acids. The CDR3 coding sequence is TGTGCCAGTAGTATAGCAGATACGCAGTATTTT. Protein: CASSIADTQYF.

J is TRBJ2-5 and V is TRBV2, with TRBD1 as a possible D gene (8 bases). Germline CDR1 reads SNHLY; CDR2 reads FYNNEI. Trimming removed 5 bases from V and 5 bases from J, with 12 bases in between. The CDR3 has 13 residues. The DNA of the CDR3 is TGTGCCAGCAGTCAACAGGGGGGGGAGACCCAGTACTTC. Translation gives CASSQQGGETQYF.

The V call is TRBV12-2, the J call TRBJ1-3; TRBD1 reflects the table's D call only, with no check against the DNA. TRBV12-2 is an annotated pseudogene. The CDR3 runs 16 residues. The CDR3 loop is CASRFPGHRSGNTIYF. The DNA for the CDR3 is TGTGCAAGTCGCTTTCCCGGACACCGCTCTGGAAACACCATATATTTT.

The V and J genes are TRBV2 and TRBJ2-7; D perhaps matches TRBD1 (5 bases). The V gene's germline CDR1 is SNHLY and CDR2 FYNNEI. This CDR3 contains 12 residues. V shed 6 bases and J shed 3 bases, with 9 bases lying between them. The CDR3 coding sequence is TGTGCCAGCAGGGACATTTACTACGAGCAGTACTTC. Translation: CASRDIYYEQYF.

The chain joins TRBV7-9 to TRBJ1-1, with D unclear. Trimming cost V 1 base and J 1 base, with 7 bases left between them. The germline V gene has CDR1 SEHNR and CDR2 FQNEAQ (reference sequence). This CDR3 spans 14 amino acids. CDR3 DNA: TGTGCCAGCAGCTTAGGACTCGAGAACACTGAAGCTTTCTTT. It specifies CASSLGLENTEAFF.

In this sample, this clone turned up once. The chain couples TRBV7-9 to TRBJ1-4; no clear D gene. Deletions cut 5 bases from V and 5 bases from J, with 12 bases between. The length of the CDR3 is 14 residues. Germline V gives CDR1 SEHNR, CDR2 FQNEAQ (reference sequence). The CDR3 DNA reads TGTGCCAGCAGCCGCTCGGACGTAAATGAAAAACTGTTTTTT. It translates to CASSRSDVNEKLFF.

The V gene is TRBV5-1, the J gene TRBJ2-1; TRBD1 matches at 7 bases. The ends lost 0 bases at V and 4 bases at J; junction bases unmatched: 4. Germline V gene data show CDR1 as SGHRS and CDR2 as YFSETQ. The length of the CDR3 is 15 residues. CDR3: CASSLDDRAYNEQFF. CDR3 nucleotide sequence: TGCGCCAGCAGCTTGGATGACAGGGCGTACAATGAGCAGTTCTTC.

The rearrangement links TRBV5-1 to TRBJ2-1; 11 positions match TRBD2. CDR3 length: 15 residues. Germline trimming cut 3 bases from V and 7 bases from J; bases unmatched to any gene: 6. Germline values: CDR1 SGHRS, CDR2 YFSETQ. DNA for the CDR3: TGCGCCAGCAGCTCTGGCTCTAGCGGGAGGAATGAGCAGTTCTTC. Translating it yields CASSSGSSGRNEQFF.

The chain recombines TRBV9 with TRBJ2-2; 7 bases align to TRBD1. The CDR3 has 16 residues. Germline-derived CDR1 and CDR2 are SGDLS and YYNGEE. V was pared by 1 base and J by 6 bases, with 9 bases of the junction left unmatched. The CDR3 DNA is TGTGCCAGCAGCGTAAGGAAGGGGGCTCCACCCGGGGAGCTGTTTTTT. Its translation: CASSVRKGAPPGELFF.

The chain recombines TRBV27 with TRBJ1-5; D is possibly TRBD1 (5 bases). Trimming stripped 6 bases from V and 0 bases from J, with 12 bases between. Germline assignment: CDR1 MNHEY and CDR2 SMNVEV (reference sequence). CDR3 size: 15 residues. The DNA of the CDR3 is TGTGCCAGCAGCCGGACACTTAATAGCAATCAGCCCCAGCATTTT. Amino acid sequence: CASSRTLNSNQPQHF.

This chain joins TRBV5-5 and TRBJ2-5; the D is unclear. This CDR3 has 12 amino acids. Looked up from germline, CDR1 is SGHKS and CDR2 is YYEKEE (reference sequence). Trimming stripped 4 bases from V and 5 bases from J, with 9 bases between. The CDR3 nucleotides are TGTGCCAGCAGCCTATTGGGGGAGACCCAGTACTTC. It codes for CASSLLGETQYF.

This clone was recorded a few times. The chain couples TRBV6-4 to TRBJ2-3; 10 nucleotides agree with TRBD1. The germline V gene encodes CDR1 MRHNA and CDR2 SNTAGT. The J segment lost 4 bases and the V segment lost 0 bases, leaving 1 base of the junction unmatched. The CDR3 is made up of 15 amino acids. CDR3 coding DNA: TGTGCCAGCAGTGACTCGACAGGGGGCCCAGATACGCAGTATTTT. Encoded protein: CASSDSTGGPDTQYF.

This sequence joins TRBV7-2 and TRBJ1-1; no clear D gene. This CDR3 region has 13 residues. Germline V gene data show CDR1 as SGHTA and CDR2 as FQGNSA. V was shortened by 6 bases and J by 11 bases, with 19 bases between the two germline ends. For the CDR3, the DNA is TGTGCCAGCAGTTCGGCGGTCGTCGCAAAGGCTTTCTTT. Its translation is CASSSAVVAKAFF.